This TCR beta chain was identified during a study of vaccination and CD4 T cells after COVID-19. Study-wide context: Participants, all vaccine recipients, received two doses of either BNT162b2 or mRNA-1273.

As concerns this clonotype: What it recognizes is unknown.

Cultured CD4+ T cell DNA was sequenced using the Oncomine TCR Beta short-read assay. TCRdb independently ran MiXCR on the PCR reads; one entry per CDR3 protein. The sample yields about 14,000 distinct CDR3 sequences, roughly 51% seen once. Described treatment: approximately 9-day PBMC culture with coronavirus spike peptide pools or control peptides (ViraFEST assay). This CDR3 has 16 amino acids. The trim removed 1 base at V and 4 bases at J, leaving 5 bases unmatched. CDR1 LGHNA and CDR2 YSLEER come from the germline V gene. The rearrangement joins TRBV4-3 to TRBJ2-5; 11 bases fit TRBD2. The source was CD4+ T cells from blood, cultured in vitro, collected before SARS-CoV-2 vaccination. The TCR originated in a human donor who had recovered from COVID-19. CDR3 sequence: CASSQVASGRTETQYF. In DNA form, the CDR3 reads TGCGCCAGCAGCCAAGTCGCTAGCGGGAGGACAGAGACCCAGTACTTC.